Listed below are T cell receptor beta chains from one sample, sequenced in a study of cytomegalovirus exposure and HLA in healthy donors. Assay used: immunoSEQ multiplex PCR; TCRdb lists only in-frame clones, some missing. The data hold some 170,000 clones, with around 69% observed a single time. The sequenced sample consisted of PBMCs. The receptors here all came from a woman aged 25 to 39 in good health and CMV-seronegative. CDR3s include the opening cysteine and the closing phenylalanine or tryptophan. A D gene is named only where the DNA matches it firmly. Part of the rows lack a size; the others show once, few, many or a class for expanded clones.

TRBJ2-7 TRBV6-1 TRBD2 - CASLVAGEQYF TGTGCCAGTCTAGTAGCGGGCGAGCAGTACTTC
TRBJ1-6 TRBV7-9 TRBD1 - CASSLWFRGQNSPLHF TGTGCCAGCAGCTTATGGTTCAGGGGGCAAAATTCACCCCTCCACTTT
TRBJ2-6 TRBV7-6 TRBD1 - CASSPGQLTGANVLTF TGTGCCAGCAGCCCGGGACAGCTTACTGGGGCCAACGTCCTGACTTTC
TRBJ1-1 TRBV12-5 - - CASGLWQGHTEAFF TGTGCTAGTGGTTTGTGGCAGGGTCACACTGAAGCTTTCTTT
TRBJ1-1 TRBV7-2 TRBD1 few CASSWDSLNTEAFF TGTGCCAGCAGCTGGGACAGCCTGAACACTGAAGCTTTCTTT
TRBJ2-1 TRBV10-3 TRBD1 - CAIKGQGNEQFF TGTGCCATCAAGGGACAGGGCAATGAGCAGTTCTTC
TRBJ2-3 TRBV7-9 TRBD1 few CASSTRGTGGSTDTQYF TGTGCCAGCAGCACGCGAGGGACAGGGGGTAGCACAGATACGCAGTATTTT
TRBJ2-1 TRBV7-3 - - CASSLGGSYNEQFF TGTGCCAGCAGCTTAGGGGGGTCCTACAATGAGCAGTTCTTC
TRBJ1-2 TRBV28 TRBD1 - CASSLQTGTGGYGYTF TGTGCCAGCAGTTTACAAACCGGGACAGGGGGCTATGGCTACACCTTC
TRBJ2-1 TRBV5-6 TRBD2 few CASSLKRGSSYNEQFF TGTGCCAGCAGCTTAAAGCGGGGGAGCTCCTACAATGAGCAGTTCTTC
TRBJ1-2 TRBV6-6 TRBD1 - CASSLGTAYGYTF TGTGCCAGCAGCCTCGGGACAGCCTATGGCTACACCTTC
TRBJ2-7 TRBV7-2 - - CASSPGGRYEQYF TGTGCCAGCAGCCCAGGAGGGAGGTACGAGCAGTACTTC
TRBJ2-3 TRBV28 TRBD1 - CASSWTGKGDTQYF TGTGCCAGCAGTTGGACAGGGAAGGGAGATACGCAGTATTTT
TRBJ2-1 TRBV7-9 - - CASTPEGGNEQFF TGTGCCAGCACCCCGGAAGGGGGCAATGAGCAGTTCTTC
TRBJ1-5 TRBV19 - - CASSIGGAAAQPQHF TGTGCCAGTAGTATCGGGGGAGCCGCCGCTCAGCCCCAGCATTTT
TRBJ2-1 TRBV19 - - CAAGNNEQFF TGTGCCGCAGGGAACAATGAGCAGTTCTTC
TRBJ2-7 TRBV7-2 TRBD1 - CASSATGRNFYEQYF TGTGCCAGCAGCGCGACAGGGCGAAATTTTTACGAGCAGTACTTC
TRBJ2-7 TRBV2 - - CASSEYRVNEQYF TGTGCCAGCAGTGAGTACAGGGTGAACGAGCAGTACTTC
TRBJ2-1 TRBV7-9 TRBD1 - CASSLTGTVSYNEQFF TGTGCCAGCAGCTTGACCGGGACAGTATCCTACAATGAGCAGTTCTTC
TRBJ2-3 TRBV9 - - CASSVGAGSADTQYF TGTGCCAGCAGCGTAGGGGCGGGTTCTGCGGATACGCAGTATTTT
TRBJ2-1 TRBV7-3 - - CASSFSGSYNEQFF TGTGCCAGCAGCTTTAGCGGCTCCTACAATGAGCAGTTCTTC
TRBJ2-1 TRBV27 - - CASSFSGKNEQFF TGTGCCAGCAGTTTCTCAGGGAAAAATGAGCAGTTCTTC
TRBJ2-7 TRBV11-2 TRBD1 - CASSPNRGPEQYF TGTGCCAGCAGTCCAAACAGGGGACCCGAGCAGTACTTC
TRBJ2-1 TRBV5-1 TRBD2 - CASSGTSGVYNEQFF TGCGCCAGCAGCGGGACTAGCGGGGTCTACAATGAGCAGTTCTTC
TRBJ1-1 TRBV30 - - CAWSKGLTNTEAFF TGTGCCTGGAGTAAGGGACTTACGAACACTGAAGCTTTCTTT
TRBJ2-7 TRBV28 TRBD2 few CASSPLAGSYEQYF TGTGCCAGCAGTCCCTTAGCGGGATCCTACGAGCAGTACTTC
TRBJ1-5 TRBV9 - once CASSVGTVNQPQHF TGTGCCAGCAGCGTAGGGACAGTGAATCAGCCCCAGCATTTT
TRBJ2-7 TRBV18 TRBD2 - CASSPVGGGETYEQYF TGTGCCAGCTCACCAGTTGGCGGGGGGGAAACTTACGAGCAGTACTTC
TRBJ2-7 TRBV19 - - CASSRDSGEQYF TGTGCCAGTAGTAGGGACTCTGGCGAGCAGTACTTC
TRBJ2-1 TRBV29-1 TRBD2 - CSASTSGIYNEQFF TGCAGCGCATCAACTAGCGGGATTTACAATGAGCAGTTCTTC
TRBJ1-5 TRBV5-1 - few CASSLGQTNQPQHF TGCGCCAGCAGCTTGGGACAGACTAATCAGCCCCAGCATTTT
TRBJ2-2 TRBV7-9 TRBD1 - CASSPLDRGNTGELFF TGTGCCAGCAGCCCTCTGGACAGGGGGAACACCGGGGAGCTGTTTTTT
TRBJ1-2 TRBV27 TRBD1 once CASSSSRDSYGYTF TGTGCCAGCAGTTCTTCTCGGGACAGCTATGGCTACACCTTC
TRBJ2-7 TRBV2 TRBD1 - CASSGQGASYEQYF TGTGCCAGCTCTGGACAGGGGGCCTCCTACGAGCAGTACTTC
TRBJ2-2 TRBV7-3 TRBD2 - CASTLSGGGTGELFF TGTGCCAGCACCCTTAGCGGGGGGGGGACCGGGGAGCTGTTTTTT
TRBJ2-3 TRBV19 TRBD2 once CASSTSGPTDTQYF TGTGCCAGTAGTACTAGCGGCCCCACAGATACGCAGTATTTT
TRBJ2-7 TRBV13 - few CASSLARVRYEQYF TGTGCCAGCAGCTTAGCCAGGGTACGTTACGAGCAGTACTTC
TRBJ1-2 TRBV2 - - CASSEKVGGHNGYTF TGTGCCAGCAGTGAAAAGGTGGGGGGGCACAATGGCTACACCTTC
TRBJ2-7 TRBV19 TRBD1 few CASSLGTGTYEQYF TGTGCCAGTAGTCTCGGGACAGGGACCTACGAGCAGTACTTC
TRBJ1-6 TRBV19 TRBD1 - CASSWDRVRSPLHF TGTGCCAGTAGCTGGGACAGGGTCAGATCACCCCTCCACTTT
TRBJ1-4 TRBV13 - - CASRHMQGTNEKLFF TGTGCCAGCAGACACATGCAGGGAACTAATGAAAAACTGTTTTTT